Listed here are 17 T cell receptor beta chains from one sample, sequenced in a study of molecular identifiers for immune sequencing clone quantification. TCRdb re-called the PCR reads through MiXCR, storing one row per CDR3 protein. Of fewer than 350,000 distinct CDR3 sequences in the sample, 24% are singletons; the top ten hold 0.65% to 0.75%. The source material was naive CD8+ T cells from blood, with Jurkat cell RNA spiked in. Subset given: FACS-sorted CD8+CD4-CCR7+CD45RA+ naive T cells. The receptors originated from a human donor in good health. Some libraries in this study had Jurkat cell RNA spiked in.

The rearrangement uses TRBV6-2 or TRBV6-3 and TRBJ2-1, with D possibly being TRBD2 (6 bases). CDR1 MNHEY and CDR2 SVGEGT come from the germline V gene. Trimming pared 7 bases from V and 9 bases from J, leaving 19 bases between. CDR3 length: 14 amino acids. In nucleotides, the CDR3 is TGTGCCAGCAACGATTGGGACGAGGGACTTGAGCAGTTCTTC. This gives the protein CASNDWDEGLEQFF.

Note on this clonotype: The CDR3 does not end in the conserved phenylalanine or tryptophan, so this is likely a read error. V usage is TRBV5-1 and J usage is TRBJ1-1; D gene unclear. Trimming took 2 bases from V and 8 from J, leaving 16 bases between them. The CDR3 is made up of 14 amino acids. Germline values: CDR1 SGHRS, CDR2 YFSETQ. CDR3 DNA: TGCGCCAGCAGCTTTTTAGGCCCTCTTGGAGAAGCTTTCCTT. It is translated as CASSFLGPLGEAFL.

The V gene is TRBV30, the J gene TRBJ2-1, with 8 bases that match TRBD2. CDR3 size: 14 residues. CDR1 and CDR2 (germline): GTSNPN, SVGIG (reference sequence). Trimming removed 4 bases from V and 4 bases from J; junction bases left unmatched: 6. The CDR3 region is CAWNLAGLYNEQFF. The CDR3 DNA follows: TGTGCCTGGAACCTAGCGGGTTTATACAATGAGCAGTTCTTC.

This clonotype was seen more than once but under ten times. The rearrangement links TRBV6-1 to TRBJ1-5; maybe TRBD1 (5 bases). Germline lookup yields CDR1 MNHNS and CDR2 SASEGT. V lost 6 bases to trimming and J lost 4 bases, with 13 bases between them. The CDR3 length is 14 residues. The CDR3 loop reads CASRAGFGNQPQHF. The CDR3 DNA reads as TGTGCCAGCAGAGCAGGGTTTGGGAATCAGCCCCAGCATTTT.

The chain carries TRBV19 and TRBJ1-2; a weak D match, TRBD1 (5 bases). The CDR3 has 14 amino acids. V gave up 6 bases and J gave up 0 bases, with 11 bases separating them. Per the germline V gene, CDR1 is LNHDA and CDR2 is SQIVND (reference sequence). CDR3 in amino acids: CASRVTGPNYGYTF. The CDR3 coding sequence is TGTGCCAGTAGAGTAACGGGACCTAACTATGGCTACACCTTC.

The chain uses TRBV7-3 and TRBJ2-3; D might be TRBD2 (5 bases). V lost 2 bases and J lost 5, with 14 bases in between. Germline V lookup: CDR1 SGHTA, CDR2 FQGTGA. The CDR3 is 15 amino acids. In DNA form, the CDR3 reads TGTGCCAGCAGCTTATGGGGTGGAGGAAGAGATACGCAGTATTTT. This codes for CASSLWGGGRDTQYF. Complete variable domain (other parts from reference TRBV7-3 and TRBJ2-3): GAGVSQTPSNKVTEKGKYVELRCDPISGHTALYWYRQSLGQGPEFLIYFQGTGAADDSGLPNDRFFAVRPEGSVSTLKIQRTERGDSAVYLCASSLWGGGRDTQYFGPGTRLTVL.

This chain links TRBV3-1 with TRBJ2-2; perhaps D is TRBD1 or TRBD2 (5 bases each). The V and J ends lost 2 bases and 2 bases respectively, with 6 bases between them. The CDR3 length is 14 residues. Germline values: CDR1 LGHDT, CDR2 YNNKEL (reference sequence). CDR3 coding DNA: TGTGCCAGCAGCCAAAGGGACAACACCGGGGAGCTGTTTTTT. It is translated as CASSQRDNTGELFF.

This clonotype was recorded at least ten times. This chain joins TRBV20-1 and TRBJ1-4; D perhaps matches TRBD1 (6 bases). The length of the CDR3 is 13 residues. The V gene lost 3 bases and the J gene lost 8 bases, with 13 bases spanning the gap. Germline V gives CDR1 DFQATT, CDR2 SNEGSKA (reference sequence). This CDR3 is CSASSQGEEKLFF. The CDR3 region has the DNA TGCAGTGCTAGCTCACAGGGAGAAGAAAAACTGTTTTTT.

This clonotype was observed at least ten times. This chain joins TRBV6-1 and TRBJ1-1; maybe TRBD1 (5 bases). This CDR3 has 13 residues. Germline CDR1 reads MNHNS; CDR2 reads SASEGT. Trimming removed 1 base at V and 6 bases at J, with 9 bases between. CDR3 protein: CASSEGQRPEAFF. For the CDR3, the DNA is TGTGCCAGCAGTGAAGGACAGAGACCTGAAGCTTTCTTT.

This clonotype was counted at least ten times. V gene TRBV9 combines with J gene TRBJ1-1; the match to TRBD1 covers 8 bases. The CDR3 spans 16 residues. Germline CDR1 SGDLS, CDR2 YYNGEE. The V segment lost 4 bases and the J segment 1 base; nucleotides outside the gene matches: 9. CDR3 region: CASSFSMDRANTEAFF. The CDR3 DNA reads as TGTGCCAGCAGCTTTAGTATGGACAGGGCGAACACTGAAGCTTTCTTT.

The table lists this clonotype with a few counts. V gene TRBV29-1 combines with J gene TRBJ2-1; 11 bases align to TRBD2. CDR1 and CDR2 (germline): SQVTM, ANQGSEA. J gave up 9 bases and V 3 bases, and 16 bases lay outside the gene matches. CDR3 length equals 17 residues. The CDR3 here is CSVEEGLTSGSVVEQFF. The CDR3 region has the DNA TGCAGCGTTGAGGAAGGCCTAACTAGCGGGAGTGTGGTTGAGCAGTTCTTC.

V usage is TRBV29-1 and J usage is TRBJ1-1; possible D gene TRBD1, 6 bases. V lost 7 bases and J 8 bases, leaving 23 bases between the germline ends. The CDR3 totals 14 residues. Germline CDR1 SQVTM, CDR2 ANQGSEA. CDR3 in amino acids: CSGDRQGPGLEAFF. The DNA of the CDR3 is TGCAGCGGAGACAGGCAGGGGCCAGGGTTAGAAGCTTTCTTT.

In this sample, this clonotype turned up a few times. The chain joins TRBV4-3 to TRBJ1-1; no clear D. This CDR3 has 16 amino acids. V lost 0 bases and J 2 bases, leaving 13 bases between the germline ends. The germline V gene encodes CDR1 LGHNA and CDR2 YSLEER. The CDR3 DNA sequence: TGCGCCAGCAGCCAAGATGTCGGGAACAGAAACACTGAAGCTTTCTTT. Translated, it gives CASSQDVGNRNTEAFF.

This clonotype was observed a few times. This could be a read error, since a much larger clone is one nucleotide away. The missing conserved phenylalanine or tryptophan at the end of this CDR3 makes a read error likely. This chain connects TRBV6-6 to TRBJ1-1; tentative D call: TRBD1 (5 bases). Trimming took 2 bases from V and 5 from J, leaving 12 bases between them. Germline V gives CDR1 MNHNY, CDR2 SVGAGI (reference sequence). The CDR3 length is 14 residues. CDR3 bases: TGTGCCAGCAGTTACGTAGAAGAGGGGACTGAAGCTTTCATT. This encodes CASSYVEEGTEAFI.

The V gene is TRBV4-1, the J gene TRBJ2-7; D is undetermined. Germline CDR1 and CDR2: MGHRA and YSYEKL. V shed 1 base and J shed 2 bases, with 15 bases lying between them. This CDR3 has 16 amino acids. The CDR3 region has the DNA TGCGCCAGCAGCCAAGGGTACCGCGGCACCGCCTACGAGCAGTACTTC. It translates to CASSQGYRGTAYEQYF.

Concerning this clonotype: This may arise from a read error, as a much more abundant clone is one base away. The chain is built from TRBV6-2 or TRBV6-3 and TRBJ1-5, with unresolved D. V was cut by 7 bases and J by 6 bases, with 16 bases left in between. The CDR3 runs to 14 residues. Germline loops: CDR1 MNHEY, CDR2 SVGEGT. In DNA, the CDR3 is TGTGCCAGCAAAAGTTGGGCAGACCGTCAGCCCCAGCATTTT. Amino acids: CASKSWADRQPQHF.

V and J are TRBV12-3 or TRBV12-4 and TRBJ2-1; a weak D match, TRBD2 (6 bases). Trimming stripped 7 bases from V and 3 bases from J, with 13 bases between. The CDR3 runs to 14 residues. DNA for the CDR3: TGTGCCAGCACACGCGGGGCAGGCTACAATGAGCAGTTCTTC. This gives the protein CASTRGAGYNEQFF.